This entry lists 18 T cell receptor beta chains sequenced from one sample in a study of shared clonotypes between healthy human individuals. Here immunoSEQ multiplex PCR was the method, and the copy in TCRdb shows in-frame clones only, minus some. The sample yields 2 million to 2.5 million clones, approximately 96% seen once. The specimen was naive CD4+ T cells sorted from blood. Sample subset: CD45RA+ positively selected. The origin of the receptors is a man aged 18 to 30 in good health.

J is TRBJ2-7 and V is TRBV6-1, with TRBD2 matching over 15 bases. Germline lookup yields CDR1 MNHNS and CDR2 SASEGT. This CDR3 has 19 amino acids. The V segment lost 4 bases and the J segment 1 base; nucleotides outside the gene matches: 11. The CDR3 spells CASSVILGLAGGPSYEQYF. As DNA, the CDR3 is TGTGCCAGCAGTGTTATACTTGGACTAGCGGGAGGGCCATCCTACGAGCAGTACTTC.

The chain couples TRBV10-1 to TRBJ2-1; possibly TRBD2 for D (6 bases). This CDR3 spans 14 amino acids. With 6 bases removed from V and 9 bases from J, the gap between germline ends came to 18 bases. CDR1 WNHNN and CDR2 SYGVQD come from the germline V gene (reference sequence). The CDR3 DNA sequence: TGCGCCAGCAGACCCTCGTACGGGGGAAGTGAGCAGTTCTTC. Translated, it gives CASRPSYGGSEQFF.

This chain connects TRBV7-2 to TRBJ2-1; D uncertain. The V gene's germline CDR1 is SGHTA and CDR2 FQGNSA. The CDR3 has 16 residues. V gave up 2 bases and J gave up 0 bases, with 11 bases separating them. The CDR3 here is CASSLFRQSSYNEQFF. DNA for the CDR3: TGTGCCAGCAGCTTATTCCGGCAGAGCTCCTACAATGAGCAGTTCTTC.

V and J are TRBV19 and TRBJ1-1; perhaps TRBD1 as D (5 bases). The CDR3 is 15 residues long. V was shortened by 4 bases and J by 0 bases, with 12 bases between the two germline ends. Germline CDR1 is LNHDA and CDR2 is SQIVND (reference sequence). CDR3 nucleotide sequence: TGTGCCAGTAGTACCCAGGGTACCATGAACACTGAAGCTTTCTTT. Translation gives CASSTQGTMNTEAFF.

Notes on this clone: The CDR3 does not close with the conserved phenylalanine or tryptophan, likely indicating a read error. No DNA is shown, since the ends of the CDR3 on it are uncertain; the CDR3 is the one TCRdb lists. V is TRBV20-1 and J is TRBJ1-6. Germline values: CDR1 DFQATT, CDR2 SNEGSKA (reference sequence). The CDR3 is 9 residues long, ends included. The CDR3 loop is CSASALGGV.

This clone was detected only once. The chain recombines TRBV2 with TRBJ1-2; TRBD1 is a possible D gene (5 bases). The germline CDR1 and CDR2 sequences are SNHLY and FYNNEI. The length of the CDR3 is 16 residues. The V end lost 4 bases, the J end lost 2 bases, and 17 bases lay between the germline ends. The CDR3 bases are TGTGCCAGCAGTGGGCTCGGACGAGGGGCCAACTATGGCTACACCTTC. Protein product: CASSGLGRGANYGYTF.

V is TRBV6-5 and J is TRBJ2-7, with a tentative D call TRBD2 (5 bases). CDR3 size: 15 residues. Germline CDR1 reads MNHEY; CDR2 reads SVGAGI. Trimming removed 5 bases at V and 1 base at J, with 15 bases between. The CDR3 coding sequence is TGTGCCAGCAGTCTAGGGCGGGCCGATTCCTACGAGCAGTACTTC. This gives the protein CASSLGRADSYEQYF.

V gene TRBV5-4 combines with J gene TRBJ2-1; 11 positions match TRBD2. This CDR3 has 16 residues. J lost 9 bases, V lost 4 bases, and 12 bases had no gene match. Germline V CDR1 and CDR2: SGHNT, YYREEE (reference sequence). The CDR3 DNA reads as TGTGCCAGCAGCGCAGGGACTAGCGGTCCCTTCACTGAGCAGTTCTTC. As protein: CASSAGTSGPFTEQFF.

This clone showed up just once. The rearrangement joins TRBV28 to TRBJ1-4, with 7 bases fitting TRBD1. This CDR3 spans 18 amino acids. Germline CDR1 reads MDHEN; CDR2 reads SYDVKM. The J segment lost 1 base and the V segment lost 7 bases, leaving 15 bases of the junction unmatched. DNA of the CDR3: TGTGCCAGCATCCCCCCGGCAGGGGGGGAGCGAACTAATGAAAAACTGTTTTTT. It codes for CASIPPAGGERTNEKLFF.

This clone was seen once. The chain joins TRBV5-4 to TRBJ2-7; 8 nucleotides match TRBD1. CDR1 and CDR2 (germline): SGHNT, YYREEE (reference sequence). This CDR3 has 14 amino acids. V lost 4 bases, J lost 5 bases, and 8 bases stayed unmatched. CDR3 amino acids: CASSPKDRDHEQYF. For the CDR3, the DNA is TGTGCCAGCAGCCCAAAGGACAGGGACCACGAGCAGTACTTC.

The chain is built from TRBV19 and TRBJ1-6, with 8 bases that match TRBD1. J lost 6 bases, V lost 2 bases, and 0 bases had no gene match. This CDR3 spans 14 amino acids. CDR1 is LNHDA and CDR2 is SQIVND in the germline V gene (reference sequence). The CDR3 sequence: CASSITGGNSPLHF. CDR3 DNA: TGTGCCAGTAGTATAACAGGGGGTAATTCACCCCTCCACTTT. Full variable domain (remainder filled in from reference TRBV19 and TRBJ1-6): DGGITQSPKYLFRKEGQNVTLSCEQNLNHDAMYWYRQDPGQGLRLIYYSQIVNDFQKGDIAEGYSVSREKKESFPLTVTSAQKNPTAFYLCASSITGGNSPLHFGNGTRLTVT.

The gene calls are TRBV7-8 and TRBJ2-5, with no clear D. The CDR3 has 13 residues. CDR1 and CDR2 from the germline V gene are SGHVS and FQNEAQ. V was trimmed by 0 bases and J by 3 bases, leaving 5 bases between them. This CDR3 is CASSLAGKETQYF. DNA of the CDR3: TGTGCCAGCAGCTTAGCTGGAAAAGAGACCCAGTACTTC. Full variable domain (rest looked up from reference TRBV7-8 and TRBJ2-5): GAGVSQSPRYKVAKRGQDVALRCDPISGHVSLFWYQQALGQGPEFLTYFQNEAQLDKSGLPSDRFFAERPEGSVSTLKIQRTQQEDSAVYLCASSLAGKETQYFGPGTRLLVL.

The V call is TRBV28, the J call TRBJ1-2; TRBD1 is a possible D gene (5 bases). From germline, CDR1 is MDHEN and CDR2 SYDVKM. The V gene lost 2 bases and the J gene lost 4 bases, with 14 bases spanning the gap. CDR3 length equals 15 residues. CDR3 region: CASSLTTGTAYGYTF. Here the CDR3 DNA reads TGTGCCAGCAGTTTAACGACCGGGACGGCCTATGGCTACACCTTC.

The chain joins TRBV9 to TRBJ2-7; D not resolved. CDR1 is SGDLS, CDR2 YYNGEE, per germline. V gave up 0 bases and J gave up 6 bases, with 10 bases separating them. This CDR3 is 13 amino acids long. CDR3 amino acids: CASSVVEAGEQYF. CDR3 DNA sequence: TGTGCCAGCAGCGTAGTTGAGGCCGGCGAGCAGTACTTC.

The genes are TRBV2 and TRBJ1-5; 8 bases agree with TRBD1. This CDR3 is built from 15 residues. CDR1 is SNHLY and CDR2 is FYNNEI in the germline V gene. The junction had 6 bases not matched to a gene; V was cut back by 6 bases and J by 2 bases. The CDR3 sequence: CASRGQGGGNQPQHF. The CDR3, as DNA: TGTGCCAGCAGAGGACAGGGAGGGGGCAATCAGCCCCAGCATTTT.

The chain links TRBV5-1 to TRBJ2-7; perhaps TRBD2 as D (7 bases). The V gene's germline CDR1 is SGHRS and CDR2 YFSETQ. This CDR3 is 16 amino acids long. The V end lost 7 bases, the J end lost 1 base, and 21 bases lay between the germline ends. The CDR3 is CASARFAGAKSYEQYF. The CDR3 nucleotides read TGCGCCAGCGCCCGCTTCGCGGGGGCCAAATCCTACGAGCAGTACTTC. Based on the CDR3 plus reference TRBV5-1 and TRBJ2-7, the full variable domain is KAGVTQTPRYLIKTRGQQVTLSCSPISGHRSVSWYQQTPGQGLQFLFEYFSETQRNKGNFPGRFSGRQFSNSRSEMNVSTLELGDSALYLCASARFAGAKSYEQYFGPGTRLTVT.

V gene TRBV9 combines with J gene TRBJ2-7; D ambiguous. This CDR3 comprises 16 residues. From germline, CDR1 is SGDLS and CDR2 YYNGEE. The ends were cut back, 0 bases at V and 3 bases at J, with 16 bases in the middle. The CDR3 reads CASSVEGQRSIYEQYF. Written as DNA, the CDR3 is TGTGCCAGCAGCGTAGAAGGGCAGAGATCTATCTACGAGCAGTACTTC.

This chain connects TRBV7-8 to TRBJ2-5; D may be TRBD1 or TRBD2 (5 bases each). This CDR3 region has 16 residues. Germline CDR1 SGHVS, CDR2 FQNEAQ. V lost 1 base and J 4 bases, leaving 16 bases between the germline ends. This chain's CDR3 is CASSLGGTRMRETQYF. In DNA, the CDR3 is TGTGCCAGCAGCTTAGGGGGGACGCGGATGCGAGAGACCCAGTACTTC.